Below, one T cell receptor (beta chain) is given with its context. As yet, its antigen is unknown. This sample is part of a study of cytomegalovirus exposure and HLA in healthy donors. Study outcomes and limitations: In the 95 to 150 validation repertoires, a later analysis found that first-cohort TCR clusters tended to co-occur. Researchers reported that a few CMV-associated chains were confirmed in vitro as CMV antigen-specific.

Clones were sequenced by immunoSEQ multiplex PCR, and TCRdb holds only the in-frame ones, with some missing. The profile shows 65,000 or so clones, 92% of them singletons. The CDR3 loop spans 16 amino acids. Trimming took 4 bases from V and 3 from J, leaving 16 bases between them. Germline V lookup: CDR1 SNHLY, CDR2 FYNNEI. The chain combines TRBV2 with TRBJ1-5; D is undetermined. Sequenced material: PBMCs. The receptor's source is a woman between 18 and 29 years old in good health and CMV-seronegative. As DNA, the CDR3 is TGTGCCAGCAGTGCCACTCTTGAGCCCGCCAATCAGCCCCAGCATTTT. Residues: CASSATLEPANQPQHF. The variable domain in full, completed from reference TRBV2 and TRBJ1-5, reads EPEVTQTPSHQVTQMGQEVILRCVPISNHLYFYWYRQILGQKVEFLVSFYNNEISEKSEIFDDQFSVERPDGSNFTLKIRSTKLEDSAMYFCASSATLEPANQPQHFGDGTRLSIL.